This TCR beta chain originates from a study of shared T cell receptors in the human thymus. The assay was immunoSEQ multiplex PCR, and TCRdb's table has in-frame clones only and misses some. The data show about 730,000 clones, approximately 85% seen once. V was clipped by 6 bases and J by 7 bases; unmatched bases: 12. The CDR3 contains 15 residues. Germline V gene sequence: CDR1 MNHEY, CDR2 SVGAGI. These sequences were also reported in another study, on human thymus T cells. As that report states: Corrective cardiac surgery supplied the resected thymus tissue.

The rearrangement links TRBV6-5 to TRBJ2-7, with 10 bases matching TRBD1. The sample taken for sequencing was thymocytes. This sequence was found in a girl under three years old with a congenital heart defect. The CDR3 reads CASRSTGTGDNEQYF. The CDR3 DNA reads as TGTGCCAGCAGATCTACCGGGACAGGGGATAATGAGCAGTACTTC.